Given below is one T cell receptor (beta chain) in context. This sample was included in a study of brain T cells in children with intractable seizures. TCRdb's copy holds only in-frame clones and misses some; the assay was immunoSEQ multiplex PCR. The sample includes 80,000 or so clones, about 93% of them seen just once. V dropped 6 bases and J dropped 3 bases, with 11 bases sitting between them. The germline V gene encodes CDR1 MNHEY and CDR2 SMNVEV (reference sequence). This CDR3 is 13 amino acids long. V gene TRBV27 combines with J gene TRBJ1-2; D is undetermined. The sample consisted of peripheral blood, taken at surgery. The clonotype was recovered from a girl aged 2 to 10 with Rasmussen encephalitis and intractable seizures. CDR3 bases: TGTGCCAGCAGCCCGGGGAATTACTATGGCTACACCTTC. This gives the protein CASSPGNYYGYTF.